This TCR beta chain was documented in a study of shared clonotypes between healthy human individuals. Looking at the study overall: Per-donor plates numbered three CD4 naive, three CD4 memory, two CD8 naive and one CD8 memory.

V lost 5 bases, J lost 7 bases, and 18 bases lay in between. CDR1 and CDR2 from the germline V gene are MNHNS and SASEGT. The length of the CDR3 is 15 residues. Memory CD4+ cells were the fraction left after CD45RA+ naive selection. Produced via immunoSEQ multiplex PCR; TCRdb's table is partial and in-frame only. The data show about 1.1 million clones, with roughly 77% seen just once and 0.85% to 1% held by the top ten. Sequencing was carried out using memory CD4+ T cells from PBMCs. The subset here: CD45RA-negative fraction. The genes are TRBV6-1 and TRBJ2-1; D not resolved. The receptor's source is a man in his late teens or twenties in good health. Some clones in this sample may be carry-over from other donors' samples. This chain's CDR3 is CASSPRTWLMNEQFF. In DNA form, the CDR3 reads TGTGCCAGCAGTCCCCGGACGTGGCTAATGAATGAGCAGTTCTTC.